This T cell receptor (beta chain) was observed in a study of early T cells in non-severe SARS-CoV-2 infection. The germline V gene has CDR1 SGDLS and CDR2 YYNGEE. V was cut by 0 bases and J by 3 bases, with 7 bases left in between. This CDR3 contains 15 residues. In the library, individual cDNA molecules carried attached unique molecular identifiers. TCRdb re-called the 5' RACE reads through MiXCR, storing one row per CDR3 protein. The repertoire holds tens of thousands of distinct CDR3 sequences, roughly 7.1% seen once, with around 5.1% in the top ten. The receptor was derived from an adult who was a healthcare worker with PCR-confirmed SARS-CoV-2 infection or an uninfected control (not recorded which). The sample consisted of whole blood. The chain couples TRBV9 to TRBJ1-6, with no clear D. The DNA of the CDR3 is TGTGCCAGCAGCGTAGGGGTGCACTATAATTCACCCCTCCACTTT. It specifies CASSVGVHYNSPLHF.